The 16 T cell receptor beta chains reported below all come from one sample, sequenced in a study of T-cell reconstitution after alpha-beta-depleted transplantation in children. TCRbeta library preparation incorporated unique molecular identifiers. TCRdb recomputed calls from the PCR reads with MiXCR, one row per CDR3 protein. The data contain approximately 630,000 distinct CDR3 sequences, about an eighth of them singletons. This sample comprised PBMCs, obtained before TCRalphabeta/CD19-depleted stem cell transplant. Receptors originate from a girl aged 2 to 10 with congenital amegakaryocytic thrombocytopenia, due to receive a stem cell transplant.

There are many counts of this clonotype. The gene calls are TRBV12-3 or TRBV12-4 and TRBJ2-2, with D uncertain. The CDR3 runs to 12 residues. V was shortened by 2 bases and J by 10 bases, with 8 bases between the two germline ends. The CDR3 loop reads CASSLTLVELFF. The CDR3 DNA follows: TGTGCCAGCAGTTTAACCTTGGTGGAGCTGTTTTTT.

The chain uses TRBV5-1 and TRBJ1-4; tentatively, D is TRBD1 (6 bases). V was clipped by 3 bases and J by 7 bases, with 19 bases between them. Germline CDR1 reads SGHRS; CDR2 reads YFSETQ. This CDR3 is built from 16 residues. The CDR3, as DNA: TGCGCCAGCAGCTCACCAGGAGGGGGGGCGCGTGAAAAACTGTTTTTT. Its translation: CASSSPGGGAREKLFF.

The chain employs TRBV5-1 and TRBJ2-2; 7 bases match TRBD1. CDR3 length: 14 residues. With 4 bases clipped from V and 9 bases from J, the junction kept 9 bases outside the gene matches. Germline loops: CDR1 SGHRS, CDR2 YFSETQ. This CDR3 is CASSRETGTRELFF. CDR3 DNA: TGCGCCAGCAGCCGCGAGACAGGGACGCGGGAGCTGTTTTTT.

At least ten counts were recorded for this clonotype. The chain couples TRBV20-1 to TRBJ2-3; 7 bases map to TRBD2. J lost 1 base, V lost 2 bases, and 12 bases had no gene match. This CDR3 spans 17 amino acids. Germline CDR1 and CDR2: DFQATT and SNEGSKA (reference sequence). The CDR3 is CSARPRPAGARTDTQYF. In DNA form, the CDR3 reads TGCAGTGCTAGACCGCGGCCGGCGGGAGCGCGCACAGATACGCAGTATTTT.

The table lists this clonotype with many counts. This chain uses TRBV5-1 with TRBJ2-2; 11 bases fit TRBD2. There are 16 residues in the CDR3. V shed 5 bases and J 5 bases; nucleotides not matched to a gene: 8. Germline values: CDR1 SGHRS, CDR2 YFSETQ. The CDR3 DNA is TGCGCCAGCAGACAAGGGACTAGCGGCATGACCGGGGAGCTGTTTTTT. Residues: CASRQGTSGMTGELFF.

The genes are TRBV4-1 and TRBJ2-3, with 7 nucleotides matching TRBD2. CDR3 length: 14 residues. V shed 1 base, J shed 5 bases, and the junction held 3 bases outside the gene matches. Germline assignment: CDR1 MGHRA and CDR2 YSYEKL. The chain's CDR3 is CASSQALAEDTQYF. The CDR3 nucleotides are TGCGCCAGCAGCCAAGCCCTAGCGGAAGATACGCAGTATTTT.

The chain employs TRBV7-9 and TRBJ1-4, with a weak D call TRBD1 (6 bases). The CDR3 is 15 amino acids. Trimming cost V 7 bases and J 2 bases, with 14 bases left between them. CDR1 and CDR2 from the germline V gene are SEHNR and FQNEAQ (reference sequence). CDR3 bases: TGTGCCAGCATCCTCTCGGGGGGCACTAATGAAAAACTGTTTTTT. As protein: CASILSGGTNEKLFF.

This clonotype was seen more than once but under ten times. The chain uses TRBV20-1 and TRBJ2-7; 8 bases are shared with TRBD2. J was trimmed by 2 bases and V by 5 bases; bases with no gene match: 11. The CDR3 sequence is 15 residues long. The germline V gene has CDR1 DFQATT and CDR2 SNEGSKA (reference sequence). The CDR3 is CSARNPGLGPYEQYF. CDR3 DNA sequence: TGCAGTGCTCGAAACCCGGGACTAGGTCCCTACGAGCAGTACTTC.

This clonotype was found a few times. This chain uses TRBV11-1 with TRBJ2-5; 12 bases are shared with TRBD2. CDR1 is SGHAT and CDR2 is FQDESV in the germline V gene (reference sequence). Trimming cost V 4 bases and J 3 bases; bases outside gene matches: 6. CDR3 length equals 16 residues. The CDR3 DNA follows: TGTGCCAGCAGCTCGACTAGCGGGAGAGAGGAAGAGACCCAGTACTTC. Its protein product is CASSSTSGREEETQYF.

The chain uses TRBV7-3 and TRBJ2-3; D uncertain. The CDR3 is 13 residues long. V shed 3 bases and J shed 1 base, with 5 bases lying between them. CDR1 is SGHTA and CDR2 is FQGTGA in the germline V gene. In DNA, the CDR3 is TGTGCCAGCAGCTTCTACCGCACAGATACGCAGTATTTT. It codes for CASSFYRTDTQYF. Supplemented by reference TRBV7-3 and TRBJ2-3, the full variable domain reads GAGVSQTPSNKVTEKGKYVELRCDPISGHTALYWYRQSLGQGPEFLIYFQGTGAADDSGLPNDRFFAVRPEGSVSTLKIQRTERGDSAVYLCASSFYRTDTQYFGPGTRLTVL.

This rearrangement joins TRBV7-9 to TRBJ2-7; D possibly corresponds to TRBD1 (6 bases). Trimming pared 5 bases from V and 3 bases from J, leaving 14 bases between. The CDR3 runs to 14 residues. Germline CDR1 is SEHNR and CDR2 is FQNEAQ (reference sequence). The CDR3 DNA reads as TGTGCCAGCAGCCCTCGGACAGTCAGCTACGAGCAGTACTTC. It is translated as CASSPRTVSYEQYF.

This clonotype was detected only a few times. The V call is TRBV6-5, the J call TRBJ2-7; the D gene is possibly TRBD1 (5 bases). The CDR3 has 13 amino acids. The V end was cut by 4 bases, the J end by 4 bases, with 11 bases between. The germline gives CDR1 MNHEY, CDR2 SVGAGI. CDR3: CASSSENRYEQYF. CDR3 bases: TGTGCCAGCAGTTCCGAAAACAGGTACGAGCAGTACTTC.

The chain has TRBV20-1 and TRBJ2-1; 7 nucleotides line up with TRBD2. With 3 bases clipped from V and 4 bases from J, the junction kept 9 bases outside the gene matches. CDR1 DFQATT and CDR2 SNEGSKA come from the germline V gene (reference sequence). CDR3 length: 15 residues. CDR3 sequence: CSASVGRFLYNEQFF. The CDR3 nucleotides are TGCAGTGCTAGCGTCGGGAGGTTTCTTTACAATGAGCAGTTCTTC.

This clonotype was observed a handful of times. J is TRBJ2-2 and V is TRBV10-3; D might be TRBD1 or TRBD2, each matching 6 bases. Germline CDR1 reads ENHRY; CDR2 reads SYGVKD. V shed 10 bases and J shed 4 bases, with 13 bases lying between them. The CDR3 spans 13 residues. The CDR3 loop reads CARRGDLTGELFF. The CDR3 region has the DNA TGTGCCAGGAGGGGGGACCTCACCGGGGAGCTGTTTTTT.

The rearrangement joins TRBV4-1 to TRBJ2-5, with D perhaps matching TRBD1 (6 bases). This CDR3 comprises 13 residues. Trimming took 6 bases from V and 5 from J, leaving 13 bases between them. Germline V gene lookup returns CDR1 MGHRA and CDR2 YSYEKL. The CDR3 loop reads CASRALTGETQYF. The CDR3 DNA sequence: TGCGCCAGCAGGGCCCTTACAGGGGAGACCCAGTACTTC.

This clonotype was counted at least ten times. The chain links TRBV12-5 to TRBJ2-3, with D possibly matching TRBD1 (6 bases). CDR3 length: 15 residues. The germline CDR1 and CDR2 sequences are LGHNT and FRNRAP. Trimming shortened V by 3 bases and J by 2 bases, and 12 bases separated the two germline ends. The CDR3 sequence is CASGFWTENTDTQYF. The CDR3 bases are TGTGCTAGTGGTTTCTGGACAGAGAACACAGATACGCAGTATTTT.